This T cell receptor (beta chain) was profiled in a study of blood T cells in healthy people across ages. With a J-beta primer mix and a sample-barcoded 5' primer, a second PCR ran about 6 to 11 cycles. TCRdb independently ran MiXCR on the 5' RACE reads; one entry per CDR3 protein. The sample includes 600,000 or so distinct CDR3 sequences, roughly 31% of them seen just once. This clonotype was recorded only once. The sequenced sample consisted of blood. The sequence came from a woman of 80 years or more in good health.

The CDR3 bases are TGCGCCAGCAGATATAGACTAGCGGAGCGGGGGAAGTTCTTC. This encodes CASRYRLAERGKFF. The V and J genes are TRBV5-1 and TRBJ2-1; TRBD2 aligns across 9 bases. CDR3 length: 14 amino acids. V gave up 5 bases and J gave up 14 bases; unmatched junction bases: 14. The germline CDR1 and CDR2 sequences are SGHRS and YFSETQ.